The 25 T cell receptor beta chains below were found in one sample sequenced in a study of cytomegalovirus exposure and HLA in healthy donors. Primers: 60 Vbeta forward and 13 Jbeta reverse. Clones were sequenced by immunoSEQ multiplex PCR, and TCRdb holds only the in-frame ones, with some missing. The sample includes about 110,000 clones, approximately 14% of them seen just once. Specimen: PBMCs. The receptors here all came from a female donor in good health and CMV-seronegative.

This clone has only a few counts. V usage is TRBV4-2 and J usage is TRBJ2-2, with TRBD2 matching over 7 bases. Germline V gene sequence: CDR1 LGHNA, CDR2 YNFKEQ. This CDR3 comprises 17 residues. The V and J ends lost 1 base and 4 bases, in that order; junction bases with no gene match: 9. In DNA, the CDR3 is TGTGCCAGCAGCCAAGTTTCCCCAGCGGGAACCACCGGGGAGCTGTTTTTT. Its translation: CASSQVSPAGTTGELFF.

This clone has only a few counts. This chain links TRBV18 with TRBJ1-2, with D possibly matching TRBD1 (5 bases). Germline CDR1 reads KGHSH; CDR2 reads LQKENI. This CDR3 has 14 amino acids. V was clipped by 2 bases and J by 4 bases, with 11 bases between them. CDR3 sequence: CASSPERTGYGYTF. The CDR3 nucleotides read TGTGCCAGCTCACCAGAAAGAACAGGCTATGGCTACACCTTC.

This clone was seen only a few times. The V gene is TRBV19, the J gene TRBJ1-6; TRBD1 aligns across 8 bases. V shed 6 bases and J 9 bases; nucleotides not matched to a gene: 4. The CDR3 consists of 13 residues. The germline gives CDR1 LNHDA, CDR2 SQIVND (reference sequence). The CDR3 sequence is CASSDRGGSPLHF. The CDR3 DNA follows: TGTGCCAGTAGCGACAGGGGCGGTTCACCCCTCCACTTT.

This sequence joins TRBV29-1 and TRBJ2-1; no clear D gene. V was trimmed by 0 bases and J by 0 bases, leaving 12 bases between them. The CDR3 spans 16 residues. Per the germline V gene, CDR1 is SQVTM and CDR2 is ANQGSEA. The CDR3 sequence: CSVEDTISSSYNEQFF. In nucleotides, the CDR3 is TGCAGCGTTGAAGATACTATTTCAAGCTCCTACAATGAGCAGTTCTTC.

The chain is built from TRBV9 and TRBJ2-5; 11 bases align to TRBD2. Losses at the gene ends were 3 bases for V and 5 bases for J; bases not matched to a gene: 9. This CDR3 contains 16 residues. From germline, CDR1 is SGDLS and CDR2 YYNGEE. The CDR3 DNA sequence: TGTGCCAGCAGCGCCGGGGTGACTAGCGGGGAGGAGACCCAGTACTTC. This sequence encodes CASSAGVTSGEETQYF.

V gene TRBV7-8 combines with J gene TRBJ2-7; 9 nucleotides line up with TRBD1. The trim removed 5 bases at V and 1 base at J, leaving 6 bases unmatched. The CDR3 has 15 residues. Germline V gene data show CDR1 as SGHVS and CDR2 as FQNEAQ. The CDR3 coding sequence is TGTGCCAGCAGCGCCAGTGACAGGGGGTCCTACGAGCAGTACTTC. Translated: CASSASDRGSYEQYF.

There are a few counts of this clone. The CDR3 DNA reads TGTGCCAGCAGAGGCGGGGGTATGTACAATGAGCAGTTCTTC. Encoded protein: CASRGGGMYNEQFF. The chain combines TRBV2 with TRBJ2-1; TRBD2 matches 7 bases. After removal of 6 bases from V and 4 bases from J, the junction contained 6 bases not matched to a gene. The CDR3 sequence is 14 residues long. CDR1 and CDR2 from the germline V gene are SNHLY and FYNNEI. The whole variable domain, remainder taken from reference TRBV2 and TRBJ2-1, is EPEVTQTPSHQVTQMGQEVILRCVPISNHLYFYWYRQILGQKVEFLVSFYNNEISEKSEIFDDQFSVERPDGSNFTLKIRSTKLEDSAMYFCASRGGGMYNEQFFGPGTRLTVL.

This clone was counted only a few times. The CDR3 DNA follows: TGTGCCAGCAGTGTATCAGGGGGCGGTCATTTCTACGAGCAGTACTTC. Amino acid sequence: CASSVSGGGHFYEQYF. The V gene is TRBV2, the J gene TRBJ2-7; 8 bases align to TRBD1. Germline CDR1 is SNHLY and CDR2 is FYNNEI. Trimming removed 4 bases from V and 3 bases from J; junction bases left unmatched: 11. The CDR3 contains 16 residues.

This clone was seen a handful of times. This chain joins TRBV4-3 and TRBJ2-7, with 10 bases fitting TRBD1. With V trimmed by 1 base and J by 4 bases, 7 bases remained unmatched. The germline V gene has CDR1 LGHNA and CDR2 YSLEER. CDR3 length: 16 residues. In DNA form, the CDR3 reads TGCGCCAGCAGCCAAGGAAAGACAGGGGGCAAATACGAGCAGTACTTC. Residues: CASSQGKTGGKYEQYF.

In this sample, this clone turned up a few times. V is TRBV19 and J is TRBJ2-7; 9 nucleotides align to TRBD2. Trimming took 3 bases from V and 0 from J; bases not matched to a gene: 3. CDR3 length: 15 amino acids. Germline-derived CDR1 and CDR2 are LNHDA and SQIVND (reference sequence). For the CDR3, the DNA is TGTGCCAGTAGTATGGCGGGGGGGACCTCCTACGAGCAGTACTTC. This translates into CASSMAGGTSYEQYF.

This clone has just a few counts. The chain links TRBV9 to TRBJ2-7; 7 positions match TRBD2. The V and J ends lost 3 bases and 4 bases, in that order; junction bases with no gene match: 10. The CDR3 loop spans 15 amino acids. The germline V gene encodes CDR1 SGDLS and CDR2 YYNGEE. CDR3 bases: TGTGCCAGCAGCGAAACTAGCGCCAACCCTTACGAGCAGTACTTC. This sequence encodes CASSETSANPYEQYF.

This clone has only a few counts. This chain connects TRBV5-6 to TRBJ2-1; D call uncertain. Germline assignment: CDR1 SGHDT and CDR2 YYEEEE. V lost 4 bases and J 1 base, leaving 9 bases between the germline ends. This CDR3 region has 14 residues. In DNA, the CDR3 is TGTGCCAGCAGCCCCTTTGTTTCCTACAATGAGCAGTTCTTC. As protein: CASSPFVSYNEQFF.

This clone was seen a few times. The gene calls are TRBV5-6 and TRBJ2-1; perhaps TRBD2 as D (5 bases). Germline lookup yields CDR1 SGHDT and CDR2 YYEEEE. The V end was cut by 0 bases, the J end by 0 bases, with 7 bases between. This CDR3 spans 15 amino acids. The chain's CDR3 is CASSLGAGSYNEQFF. The CDR3 region has the DNA TGTGCCAGCAGCTTGGGCGCGGGCTCCTACAATGAGCAGTTCTTC.

The V gene is TRBV2, the J gene TRBJ2-1; possible D gene TRBD2, 5 bases. V was pared by 5 bases and J by 5 bases, with 10 bases between. Germline values: CDR1 SNHLY, CDR2 FYNNEI. The CDR3 is 13 amino acids. CDR3 sequence reads: CASSFGSHNEQFF. In DNA, the CDR3 is TGTGCCAGCAGTTTTGGGAGTCACAATGAGCAGTTCTTC.

This clone has a handful of counts. This chain joins TRBV18 and TRBJ1-1; no definite D call. The V end was cut by 6 bases, the J end by 1 base, with 9 bases between. The germline gives CDR1 KGHSH, CDR2 LQKENI. This CDR3 is 13 amino acids long. The DNA of the CDR3 is TGTGCCAGCTCCGGGGATAGGAACACTGAAGCTTTCTTT. This sequence encodes CASSGDRNTEAFF.

V and J are TRBV30 and TRBJ2-7; TRBD2 aligns across 12 bases. The CDR3 runs to 18 residues. The germline V gene has CDR1 GTSNPN and CDR2 SVGIG (reference sequence). Trimming took 0 bases from V and 2 from J; bases not matched to a gene: 11. The CDR3 sequence is CAWSVPSSGRARAYEQYF. Here the CDR3 DNA reads TGTGCCTGGAGTGTACCGTCTAGCGGGAGGGCCAGGGCCTACGAGCAGTACTTC. Filled out from reference TRBV30 and TRBJ2-7, the complete variable domain reads SQTIHQWPATLVQPVGSPLSLECTVEGTSNPNLYWYRQAAGRGLQLLFYSVGIGQISSEVPQNLSASRPQDRQFILSSKKLLLSDSGFYLCAWSVPSSGRARAYEQYFGPGTRLTVT.

The V call is TRBV9, the J call TRBJ1-2; 7 bases are a match to TRBD1. Germline CDR1 reads SGDLS; CDR2 reads YYNGEE. This CDR3 contains 15 residues. Trimming took 7 bases from V and 0 from J; bases not matched to a gene: 9. CDR3 sequence reads: CASGGDRGANYGYTF. CDR3 in DNA: TGTGCCAGCGGAGGGGACAGAGGGGCTAACTATGGCTACACCTTC.

The chain couples TRBV9 to TRBJ1-2; D unresolved. Trimming took off 0 bases at V and 6 bases at J, with 15 bases between the two ends. The length of the CDR3 is 15 residues. Germline lookup yields CDR1 SGDLS and CDR2 YYNGEE. The CDR3 DNA sequence: TGTGCCAGCAGCGTAGGTTCCTACGGAGAAAATGGCTACACCTTC. Encoded protein: CASSVGSYGENGYTF.

This sequence joins TRBV29-1 and TRBJ2-1; D might be TRBD2 (6 bases). CDR1 SQVTM and CDR2 ANQGSEA come from the germline V gene. With 6 bases removed from V and 9 bases from J, the gap between germline ends came to 18 bases. The CDR3 is made up of 13 amino acids. CDR3: CSVGGILVFEQFF. The DNA of the CDR3 is TGCAGCGTGGGAGGCATACTGGTTTTTGAGCAGTTCTTC.

V gene TRBV7-2 combines with J gene TRBJ1-5; D gene ambiguous. Germline V gene sequence: CDR1 SGHTA, CDR2 FQGNSA. Deletions cut 2 bases from V and 5 bases from J, with 10 bases between. This CDR3 comprises 14 residues. This CDR3 reads CASSLFAEHQPQHF. CDR3 DNA sequence: TGTGCCAGCAGCTTATTCGCAGAACATCAGCCCCAGCATTTT.

This chain joins TRBV7-8 and TRBJ2-1; TRBD2 agrees at 12 bases. V lost 2 bases, J lost 2 bases, and 19 bases stayed unmatched. Germline CDR1 SGHVS, CDR2 FQNEAQ. The CDR3 extends over 22 amino acids. CDR3 in DNA: TGTGCCAGCAGCTTAAGAGGAGGGCCTAGCGGGAGGGTCCTTCGGCCCTACAATGAGCAGTTCTTC. It encodes CASSLRGGPSGRVLRPYNEQFF.

The genes are TRBV5-8 and TRBJ2-7; unclear D gene. Between the trimmed V and J ends, which lost 3 bases and 2 bases, there was a span of 6 bases. From germline, CDR1 is SGHTS and CDR2 YDEGEE. The CDR3 covers 12 residues. The chain's CDR3 is CASSSPAYEQYF. CDR3 nucleotides: TGTGCCAGCAGCTCCCCCGCCTACGAGCAGTACTTC.

The chain is built from TRBV5-1 and TRBJ2-3; 10 nucleotides line up with TRBD1. CDR1 SGHRS and CDR2 YFSETQ come from the germline V gene. The CDR3 consists of 15 residues. V shed 4 bases and J 4 bases; nucleotides not matched to a gene: 6. The CDR3 is CASSRGQGVADTQYF. Written as DNA, the CDR3 is TGCGCCAGCAGCCGCGGACAGGGGGTAGCAGATACGCAGTATTTT.

This chain links TRBV7-2 with TRBJ1-2; D not resolved. The CDR3 is 12 amino acids. Germline V gives CDR1 SGHTA, CDR2 FQGNSA. V gave up 3 bases and J gave up 4 bases, with 6 bases separating them. The CDR3 spells CASSFRTYGYTF. Here the CDR3 DNA reads TGTGCCAGCAGCTTCAGAACCTATGGCTACACCTTC.

This clone was seen ten or more times. This chain joins TRBV16 and TRBJ1-4; TRBD1 aligns across 9 bases. Germline-derived CDR1 and CDR2 are KGHSY and FQNENV. This CDR3 is built from 16 residues. With V trimmed by 5 bases and J by 7 bases, 11 bases remained unmatched. The CDR3 sequence: CASSFTAGTGTEKLFF. Here the CDR3 DNA reads TGTGCCAGCAGCTTCACGGCCGGGACAGGGACTGAAAAACTGTTTTTT. Full variable domain (rest looked up from reference TRBV16 and TRBJ1-4): GEEVAQTPKHLVRGEGQKAKLYCAPIKGHSYVFWYQQVLKNEFKFLISFQNENVFDETGMPKERFSAKCLPNSPCSLEIQATKLEDSAVYFCASSFTAGTGTEKLFFGSGTQLSVL.